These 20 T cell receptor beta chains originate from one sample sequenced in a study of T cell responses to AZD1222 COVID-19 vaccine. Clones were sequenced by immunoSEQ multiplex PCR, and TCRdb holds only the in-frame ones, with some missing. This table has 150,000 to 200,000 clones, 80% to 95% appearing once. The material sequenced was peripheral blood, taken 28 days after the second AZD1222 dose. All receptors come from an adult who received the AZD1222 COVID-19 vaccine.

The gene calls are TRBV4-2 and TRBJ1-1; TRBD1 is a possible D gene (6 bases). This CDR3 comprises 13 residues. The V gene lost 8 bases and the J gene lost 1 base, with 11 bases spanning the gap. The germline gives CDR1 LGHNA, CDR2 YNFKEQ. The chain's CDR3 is CASFRGGNTEAFF. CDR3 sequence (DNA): TGTGCCAGCTTCAGGGGAGGGAACACTGAAGCTTTCTTT.

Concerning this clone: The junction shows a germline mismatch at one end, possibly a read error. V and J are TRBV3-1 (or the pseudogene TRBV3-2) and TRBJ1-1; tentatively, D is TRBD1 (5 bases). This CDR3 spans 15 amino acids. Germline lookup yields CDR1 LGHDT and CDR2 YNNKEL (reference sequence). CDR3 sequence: CASNQVQTQGELAFF. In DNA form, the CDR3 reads TGTGCCAGCAACCAAGTTCAGACCCAGGGCGAATTAGCTTTCTTT.

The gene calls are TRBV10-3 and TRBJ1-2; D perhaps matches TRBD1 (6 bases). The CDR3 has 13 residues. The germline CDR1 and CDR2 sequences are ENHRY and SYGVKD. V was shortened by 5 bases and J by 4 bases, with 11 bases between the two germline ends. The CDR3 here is CAISSEGVYGYTF. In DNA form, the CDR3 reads TGTGCCATCAGTTCCGAGGGGGTCTATGGCTACACCTTC.

CDR3 loop: CASSSSMVSNTEAFF. In DNA, the CDR3 is TGTGCCAGCAGCAGCTCTATGGTGTCCAACACTGAAGCTTTCTTT. The chain carries TRBV7-2 and TRBJ1-1, with no clear D. The length of the CDR3 is 15 residues. Trimming cost V 5 bases and J 2 bases, with 15 bases left between them. Germline values: CDR1 SGHTA, CDR2 FQGNSA.

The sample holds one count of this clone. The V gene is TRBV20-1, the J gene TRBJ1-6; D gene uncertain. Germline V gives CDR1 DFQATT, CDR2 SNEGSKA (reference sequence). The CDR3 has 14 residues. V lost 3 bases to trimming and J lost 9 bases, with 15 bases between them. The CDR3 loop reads CSASYPDHGSPLHF. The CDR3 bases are TGCAGTGCTAGTTATCCGGACCACGGTTCACCCCTCCACTTT.

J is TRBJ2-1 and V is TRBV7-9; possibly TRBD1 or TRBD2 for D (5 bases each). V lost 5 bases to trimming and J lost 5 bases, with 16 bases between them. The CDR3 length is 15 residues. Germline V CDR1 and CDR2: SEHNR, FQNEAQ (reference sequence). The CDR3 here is CASSPTRGRHNEQFF. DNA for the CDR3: TGTGCCAGCAGCCCCACCCGGGGCCGACACAATGAGCAGTTCTTC.

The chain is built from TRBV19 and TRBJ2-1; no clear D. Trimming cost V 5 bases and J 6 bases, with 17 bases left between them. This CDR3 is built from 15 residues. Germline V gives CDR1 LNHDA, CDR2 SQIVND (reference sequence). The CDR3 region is CASSRSARDRNEQFF. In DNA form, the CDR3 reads TGTGCCAGTAGTCGTTCGGCGCGAGACCGCAATGAGCAGTTCTTC.

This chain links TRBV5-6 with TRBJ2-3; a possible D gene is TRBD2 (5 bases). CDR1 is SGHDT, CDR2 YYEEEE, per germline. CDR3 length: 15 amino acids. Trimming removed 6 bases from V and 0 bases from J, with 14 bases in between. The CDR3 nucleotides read TGTGCCAGCACCGGGTTAGCGACTAGCACAGATACGCAGTATTTT. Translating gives CASTGLATSTDTQYF.

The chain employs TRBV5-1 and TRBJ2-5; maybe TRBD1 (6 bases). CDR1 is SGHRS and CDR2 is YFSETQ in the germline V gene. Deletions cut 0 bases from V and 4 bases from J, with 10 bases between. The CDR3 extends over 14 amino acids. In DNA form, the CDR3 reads TGCGCCAGCAGCTTGGCCGGACAGCGAGAGACCCAGTACTTC. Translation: CASSLAGQRETQYF.

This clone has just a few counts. The CDR3 reads CASWVDRAYEQYF. CDR3 in DNA: TGTGCCAGCTGGGTGGATAGGGCTTACGAGCAGTACTTC. The chain employs TRBV6-5 and TRBJ2-7; D not resolved. The CDR3 consists of 13 residues. The V gene's germline CDR1 is MNHEY and CDR2 SVGAGI. The ends were cut back, 8 bases at V and 4 bases at J, with 15 bases in the middle.

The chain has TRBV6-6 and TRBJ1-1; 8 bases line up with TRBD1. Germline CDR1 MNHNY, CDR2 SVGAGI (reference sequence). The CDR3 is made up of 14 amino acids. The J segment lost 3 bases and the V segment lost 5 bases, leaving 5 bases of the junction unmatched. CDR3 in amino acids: CASSIPGGHTEAFF. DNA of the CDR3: TGTGCCAGCAGTATCCCAGGGGGCCACACTGAAGCTTTCTTT.

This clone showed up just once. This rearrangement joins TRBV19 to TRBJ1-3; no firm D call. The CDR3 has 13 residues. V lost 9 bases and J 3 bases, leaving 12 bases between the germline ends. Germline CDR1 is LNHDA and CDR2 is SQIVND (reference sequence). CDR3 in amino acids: CASRYGLGNTIYF. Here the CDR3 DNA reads TGTGCCAGCCGCTACGGCCTTGGAAACACCATATATTTT.

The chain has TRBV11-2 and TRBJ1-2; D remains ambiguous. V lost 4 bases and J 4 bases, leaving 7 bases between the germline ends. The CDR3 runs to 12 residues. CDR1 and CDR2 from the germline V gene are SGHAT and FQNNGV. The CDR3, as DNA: TGTGCCAGCAGCTCCTCTCCCTATGGCTACACCTTC. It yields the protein CASSSSPYGYTF.

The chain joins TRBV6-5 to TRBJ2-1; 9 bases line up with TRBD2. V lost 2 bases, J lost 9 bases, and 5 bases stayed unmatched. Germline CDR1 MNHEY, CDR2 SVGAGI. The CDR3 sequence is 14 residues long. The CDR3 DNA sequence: TGTGCCAGCAGTTACGCGGGAGGGGGGGGTGAGCAGTTCTTC. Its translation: CASSYAGGGGEQFF.

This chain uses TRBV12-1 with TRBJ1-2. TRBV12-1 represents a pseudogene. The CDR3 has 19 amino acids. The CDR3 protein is CASSLCDEGQTPVPGGYTF. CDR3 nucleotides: TGTGCCAGCAGCTTATGCGATGAGGGGCAGACTCCCGTGCCGGGGGGCTACACCTTC.

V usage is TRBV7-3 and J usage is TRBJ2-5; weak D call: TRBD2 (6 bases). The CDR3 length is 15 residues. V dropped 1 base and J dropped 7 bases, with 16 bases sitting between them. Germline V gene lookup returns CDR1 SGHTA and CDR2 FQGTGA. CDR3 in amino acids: CASSLMGGPGGTQYF. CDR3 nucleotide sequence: TGTGCCAGCAGCTTAATGGGGGGACCCGGGGGGACCCAGTACTTC. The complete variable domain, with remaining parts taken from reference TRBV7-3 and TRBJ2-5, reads GAGVSQTPSNKVTEKGKYVELRCDPISGHTALYWYRQSLGQGPEFLIYFQGTGAADDSGLPNDRFFAVRPEGSVSTLKIQRTERGDSAVYLCASSLMGGPGGTQYFGPGTRLLVL.

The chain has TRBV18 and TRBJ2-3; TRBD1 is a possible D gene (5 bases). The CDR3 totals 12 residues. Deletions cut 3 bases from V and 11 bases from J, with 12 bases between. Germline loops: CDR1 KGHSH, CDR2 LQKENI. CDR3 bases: TGTGCCAGCTCACCTGGTAAAGGGGAGCAGTATTTT. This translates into CASSPGKGEQYF.

The CDR3 DNA sequence: TGTGCCATCGGGGGTACCGGTGAGCAGTTCTTC. The encoded protein is CAIGGTGEQFF. V usage is TRBV10-3 and J usage is TRBJ2-1; D is possibly TRBD1 or TRBD2 (5 bases each). Germline assignment: CDR1 ENHRY and CDR2 SYGVKD. V was shortened by 8 bases and J by 9 bases, with 11 bases between the two germline ends. The CDR3 has 11 residues.

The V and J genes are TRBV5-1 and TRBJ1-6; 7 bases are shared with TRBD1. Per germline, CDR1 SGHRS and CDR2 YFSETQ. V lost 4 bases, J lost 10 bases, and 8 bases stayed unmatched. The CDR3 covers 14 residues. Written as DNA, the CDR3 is TGCGCCAGCAGCCCCGGACAGGTCCGCTCACCCCTCCACTTT. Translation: CASSPGQVRSPLHF.

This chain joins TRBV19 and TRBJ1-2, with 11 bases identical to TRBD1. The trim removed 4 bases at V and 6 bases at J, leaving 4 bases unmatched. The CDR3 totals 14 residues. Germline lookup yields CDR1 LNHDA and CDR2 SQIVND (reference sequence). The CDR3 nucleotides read TGTGCCAGTAGTACCCGGGACAGGGGGAATGGCTACACCTTC. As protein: CASSTRDRGNGYTF.